This record covers a single T cell receptor beta chain. The antigen is not known. Generated by immunoSEQ multiplex PCR, the TCRdb table keeps only in-frame clones and is missing some. The sample includes about 2 million clones, around 96% of them seen just once. This specimen comes from a study of shared clonotypes between healthy human individuals. Study-wide results and caveats: Sorted-subset sequencing was shown by rarefaction to be incomplete despite large depth.

Germline-derived CDR1 and CDR2 are DFQATT and SNEGSKA (reference sequence). This CDR3 comprises 11 residues. V was clipped by 0 bases and J by 12 bases; unmatched bases: 5. Naive CD8 populations comprised CD45RO-negative cells positively selected for CCR7, excluding terminally differentiated effector memory CD45RA+ cells. The sample was naive CD8+ T cells sorted from blood. The genes are TRBV20-1 and TRBJ2-7; 7 bases are a match to TRBD2. This receptor was obtained from a man aged 18 to 29 in good health. The CDR3 sequence is CSARDGLESYF. Here the CDR3 DNA reads TGCAGTGCTAGAGACGGACTAGAATCGTACTTC.